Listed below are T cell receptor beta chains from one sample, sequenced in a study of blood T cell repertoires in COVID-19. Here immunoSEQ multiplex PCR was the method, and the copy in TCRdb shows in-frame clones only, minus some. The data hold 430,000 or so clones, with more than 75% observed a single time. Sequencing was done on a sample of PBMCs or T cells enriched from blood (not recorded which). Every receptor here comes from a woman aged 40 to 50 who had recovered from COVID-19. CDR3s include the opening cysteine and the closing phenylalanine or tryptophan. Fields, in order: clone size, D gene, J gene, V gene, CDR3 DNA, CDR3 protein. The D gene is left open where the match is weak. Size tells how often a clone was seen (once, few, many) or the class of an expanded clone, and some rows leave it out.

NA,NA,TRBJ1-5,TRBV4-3,TGCGCCAGCAGCCAAGGTCCACTCGATCAGCCCCAGCATTTT,CASSQGPLDQPQHF
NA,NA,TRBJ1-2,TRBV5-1,TGCGCCAGCAGGACGGACAGCTATGGCTACACCTTC,CASRTDSYGYTF
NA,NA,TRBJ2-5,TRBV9,TGTGCCAGCAGCGTTGAGGGCCGGAAGACCCAGTACTTC,CASSVEGRKTQYF
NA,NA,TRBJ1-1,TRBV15,TGTGCCACCAGCAGAGCTGGTAGAGCCATGAACACTGAAGCTTTCTTT,CATSRAGRAMNTEAFF
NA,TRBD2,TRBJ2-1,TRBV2,TGTGCCAGCAGTGAATTAGCGGGAGTTTTAAATGAGCAGTTCTTC,CASSELAGVLNEQFF
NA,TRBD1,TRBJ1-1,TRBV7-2,TGTGCCAGCAGCTTAGCGTTAGTTCCAGGGGGTGCGGACACTGAAGCTTTCTTT,CASSLALVPGGADTEAFF
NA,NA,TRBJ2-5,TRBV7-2,TGTGCCAGCAGCTTGGGCCTGTTTGAGACCCAGTACTTC,CASSLGLFETQYF
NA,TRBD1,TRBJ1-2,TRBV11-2,TGTGCCAGCAGTCCCGCCGGGACAGGGGCAATTTATGGCTACACCTTC,CASSPAGTGAIYGYTF
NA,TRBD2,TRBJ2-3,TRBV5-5,TGTGCCAGCAGCTTCACCTTAAGACCGACACTAGCGGGAGAACCGGATACGCAGTATTTT,CASSFTLRPTLAGEPDTQYF
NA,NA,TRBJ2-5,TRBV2,TGTGCCAGCAGTGAGCAGGGGCAGACCCAGTACTTC,CASSEQGQTQYF
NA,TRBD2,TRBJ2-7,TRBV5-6,TGTGCCAGCAGCTTGTCTCCCCCGGGACTAGCTTCCGAGCAGTACTTC,CASSLSPPGLASEQYF
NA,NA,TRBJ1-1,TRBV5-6,TGTGCCAGCAGCCCTGCGCCCAATCGTTTGAACACTGAAGCTTTCTTT,CASSPAPNRLNTEAFF
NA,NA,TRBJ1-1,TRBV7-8,TGTGCCAGCAGCCCACCGGGACACTTGAACACTGAAGCTTTCTTT,CASSPPGHLNTEAFF
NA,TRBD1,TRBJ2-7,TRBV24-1,TGTGCCACCAGTGACGGACAGGGATGGTACGAGCAGTACTTC,CATSDGQGWYEQYF
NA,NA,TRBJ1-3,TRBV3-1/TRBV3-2,TGTGCCAGCAGCCAAGACGTCGGAAACACCATATATTTT,CASSQDVGNTIYF
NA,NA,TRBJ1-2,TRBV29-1,TGCAGCGTTGGGGCAGGGTCATATGGCTACACCTTC,CSVGAGSYGYTF
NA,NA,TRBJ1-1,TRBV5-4,TGTGCCAGCAGCTTGGGCGGCCCAGTCACTGAAGCTTTCTTT,CASSLGGPVTEAFF
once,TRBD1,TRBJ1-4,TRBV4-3,TGCGCCAGCAGCCAAGTTGCAGGACAGGGTGGGGAAAAACTGTTTTTT,CASSQVAGQGGEKLFF
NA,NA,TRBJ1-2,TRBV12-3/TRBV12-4,TGTGCCAGCAGTTCAGGGGTTGGCTACACCTTC,CASSSGVGYTF
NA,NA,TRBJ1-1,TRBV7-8,TGTGCCAGCAACCAAAGCCGATCCAGGTGCACTGAAGCTTTCTTT,CASNQSRSRCTEAFF
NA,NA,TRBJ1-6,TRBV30,TGTGCCTGGAGTAGCGGTTCACCCCTCCACTTT,CAWSSGSPLHF
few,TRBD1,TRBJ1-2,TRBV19,TGTGCCAGTAGTACCCGCCGGGGACAGGGGCCATATGGCTACACCTTC,CASSTRRGQGPYGYTF
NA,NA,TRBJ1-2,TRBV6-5,TGTGCCAGCGCTCAGGGCTATGGCTACACCTTC,CASAQGYGYTF
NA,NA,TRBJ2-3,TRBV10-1,TGCGCCAGCAGTGAGTCTCGGTCGGGGAGAGCAGATACGCAGTATTTT,CASSESRSGRADTQYF
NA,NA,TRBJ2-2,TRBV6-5,TGTGCCAGCACCAAATCATCCGGGGAGCTGTTTTTT,CASTKSSGELFF
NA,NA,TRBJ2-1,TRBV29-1,TGCAGCGTCGTCCACCGGGACAATGAGCAGTTCTTC,CSVVHRDNEQFF
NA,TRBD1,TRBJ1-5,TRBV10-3,TGTGCCATCAGTGACAGTTCAAGGACAGGGGGCGATCAGCCCCAGCATTTT,CAISDSSRTGGDQPQHF
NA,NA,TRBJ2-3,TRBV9,TGTGCCAGCAGCCTGACGGGGAGCTCAACCACAGATACGCAGTATTTT,CASSLTGSSTTDTQYF
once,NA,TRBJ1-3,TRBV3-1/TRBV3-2,TGTGCCAGCAGCCATGGCAGGGGCAAAGAAAACACCATATATTTT,CASSHGRGKENTIYF
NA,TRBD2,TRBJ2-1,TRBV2,TGTGCCAGCTCGAGTATAAGCGGGAGGGCCGTACGGGAGCAGTTCTTC,CASSSISGRAVREQFF
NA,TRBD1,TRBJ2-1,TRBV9,TGTGCCAGCAGCGTAGGACAGGGACAACATGAGCAGTTCTTC,CASSVGQGQHEQFF
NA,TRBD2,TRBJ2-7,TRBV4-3,TGCGCCAGCAGCCTCCTAGCGGGCGACTCCTACGAGCAGTACTTC,CASSLLAGDSYEQYF
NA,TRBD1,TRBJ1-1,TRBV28,TGTGCCAGCAGTTTAGGGACAGGAAGAAATACTGAAGCTTTCTTT,CASSLGTGRNTEAFF
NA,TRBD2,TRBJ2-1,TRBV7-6,TGTGCCAGCACCCCTCTAGCGGGAGGGCCTAATGAGCAGTTCTTC,CASTPLAGGPNEQFF
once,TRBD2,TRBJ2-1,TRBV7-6,TGTGCCAGCAGCTTTAGTCTGGGACTAGCGGGAGGATATGAGCAGTTCTTC,CASSFSLGLAGGYEQFF
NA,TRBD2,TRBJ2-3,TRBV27,TGTGCCAGCAGTTTAGAGGGTAGCGGGAGGGGGCCAGATACGCAGTATTTT,CASSLEGSGRGPDTQYF
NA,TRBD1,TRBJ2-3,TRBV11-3,TGTGCCAGCGCTGTTCCCCCCCACAGGGGGCTGGCAGATACGCAGTATTTT,CASAVPPHRGLADTQYF
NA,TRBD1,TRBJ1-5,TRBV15,TGTGCCACCAGCAGAGGCCCCGTTCAGGGGGTGGGTCAGCCCCAGCATTTT,CATSRGPVQGVGQPQHF
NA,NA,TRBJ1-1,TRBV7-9,TGTGCCAGCACCCGGGGGATGAACACTGAAGCTTTCTTT,CASTRGMNTEAFF
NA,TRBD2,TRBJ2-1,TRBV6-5,TGTGCCAGCGGTTCGACTAGCGGATACAATGAGCAGTTCTTC,CASGSTSGYNEQFF
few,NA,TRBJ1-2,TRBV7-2,TGTGCCAGCAGCTTAGTTTACGGGGGGGAAGGCTACACCTTC,CASSLVYGGEGYTF
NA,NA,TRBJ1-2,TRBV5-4,TGTGCCAGCAGCGTCAAACTAGCTAACTATGGCTACACCTTC,CASSVKLANYGYTF
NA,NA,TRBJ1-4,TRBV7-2,TGTGCCAGCAGCGTACAGGGTTCGCATAATGAAAAACTGTTTTTT,CASSVQGSHNEKLFF
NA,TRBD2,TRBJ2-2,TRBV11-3,TGTGCCAGCAGCTTAGGCGGGAGGGCGACCGGGGAGCTGTTTTTT,CASSLGGRATGELFF
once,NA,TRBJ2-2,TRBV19,TGTGCCAGTAGTATTTCTTTGGGCAGGTTGAACACCGGGGAGCTGTTTTTT,CASSISLGRLNTGELFF
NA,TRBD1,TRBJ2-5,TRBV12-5,TGTGCTAGTGGTTCCCACCCAATGGACAGGGTTCAAGAGACCCAGTACTTC,CASGSHPMDRVQETQYF
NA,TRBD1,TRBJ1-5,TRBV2,TGTGCCAGCAGTAAGGACAGGGAGAGGGGTCAGCCCCAGCATTTT,CASSKDRERGQPQHF
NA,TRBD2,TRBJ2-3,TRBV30,TGTGCCTGGAGTTTGCTAGCGGGAGCCTCAGATACGCAGTATTTT,CAWSLLAGASDTQYF
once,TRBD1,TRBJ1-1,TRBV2,TGTGCCAGCAATCCGCCGGGACAGGGGCCCACTGAAGCTTTCTTT,CASNPPGQGPTEAFF
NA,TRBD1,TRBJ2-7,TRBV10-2,TGCGCCAGCATGGGACAGGACTACGAGCAGTACTTC,CASMGQDYEQYF
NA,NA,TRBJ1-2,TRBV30,TGTGCCTGGCTAGGTGTAGCCTATGGCTACACCTTC,CAWLGVAYGYTF
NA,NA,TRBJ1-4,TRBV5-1,TGCGCCAGCAGCTTGGGCGGGGATGAAAAACTGTTTTTT,CASSLGGDEKLFF
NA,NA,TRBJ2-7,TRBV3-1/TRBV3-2,TGTGCCAGCAGCCCGGACCTTGACTACCCTTGGGAGCAGTACTTC,CASSPDLDYPWEQYF
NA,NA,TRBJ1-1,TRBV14,TGTGCCAGCAGCCAAAGGGGGGGAGTGATGGAAGCTTTCTTT,CASSQRGGVMEAFF
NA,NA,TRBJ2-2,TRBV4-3,TGCGCCAGCAGCCAAGAGTGGGCAACCGGGGAGCTGTTTTTT,CASSQEWATGELFF
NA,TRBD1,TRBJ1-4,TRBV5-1,TGCGCCAGCACTCCCGGCGGGACAGATAATGAAAAACTGTTTTTT,CASTPGGTDNEKLFF
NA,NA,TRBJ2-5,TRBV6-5,TGTGCCAGCAGGCAGGGGATCCCCCTGGAGACCCAGTACTTC,CASRQGIPLETQYF